The 9 T cell receptor beta chains below were found in one sample sequenced in a study of cytomegalovirus exposure and HLA in healthy donors. The PCR had 60 Vbeta and 13 Jbeta primers. Sequencing used immunoSEQ multiplex PCR; TCRdb keeps in-frame clones, though not all of them. The sample has about 130,000 clones; approximately 83% are singletons. The sequenced material came from PBMCs. The source of these receptors is a man in his forties or fifties in good health and CMV-seronegative.

The CDR3 protein is CASSPTSGGAGGQFF. DNA of the CDR3: TGTGCCAGCAGCCCAACTAGCGGGGGGGCCGGTGGGCAGTTCTTC. V and J are TRBV7-2 and TRBJ2-1; 13 bases match TRBD2. The CDR3 covers 15 residues. Germline CDR1 and CDR2: SGHTA and FQGNSA. Trimming cost V 5 bases and J 12 bases; bases outside gene matches: 10.

This sequence joins TRBV30 and TRBJ2-7; a possible D gene is TRBD2 (5 bases). Germline V gene data show CDR1 as GTSNPN and CDR2 as SVGIG (reference sequence). Between the trimmed V and J ends, which lost 5 bases and 3 bases, there was a span of 17 bases. This CDR3 contains 14 residues. The CDR3 region has the DNA TGTGCCTGGGATACCGGGATTTCCGGCTACGAGCAGTACTTC. Protein product: CAWDTGISGYEQYF. The full variable domain, rest sourced from reference TRBV30 and TRBJ2-7, is SQTIHQWPATLVQPVGSPLSLECTVEGTSNPNLYWYRQAAGRGLQLLFYSVGIGQISSEVPQNLSASRPQDRQFILSSKKLLLSDSGFYLCAWDTGISGYEQYFGPGTRLTVT.

This clone is a singleton in its sample. The gene calls are TRBV7-2 and TRBJ1-2; weak D call: TRBD1 (5 bases). Germline V gene data show CDR1 as SGHTA and CDR2 as FQGNSA. Between the trimmed V and J ends, which lost 5 bases and 3 bases, there was a span of 16 bases. The CDR3 is 15 residues long. CDR3 nucleotide sequence: TGTGCCAGCAGCCAGGACTACCGGGGGGACTATGGCTACACCTTC. It encodes CASSQDYRGDYGYTF.

This clone occurred a few times. The chain is built from TRBV28 and TRBJ1-2, with TRBD1 as a possible D gene (5 bases). Trimming cost V 1 base and J 4 bases, with 10 bases left between them. The CDR3 extends over 14 amino acids. Looked up from germline, CDR1 is MDHEN and CDR2 is SYDVKM. The CDR3 DNA reads as TGTGCCAGCAGTTTATTGGAAAGGGGCTATGGCTACACCTTC. It codes for CASSLLERGYGYTF.

The V call is TRBV15, the J call TRBJ2-3; 7 nucleotides match TRBD2. V was clipped by 8 bases and J by 0 bases; unmatched bases: 5. Germline V gene lookup returns CDR1 LNHNV and CDR2 YYDKDF (reference sequence). This CDR3 region has 14 residues. In DNA form, the CDR3 reads TGTGCCACCGGGGGGGTTCAAAGCACAGATACGCAGTATTTT. This codes for CATGGVQSTDTQYF.

The chain links TRBV18 to TRBJ2-5; 9 bases are a match to TRBD1. The CDR3 extends over 15 amino acids. Germline lookup yields CDR1 KGHSH and CDR2 LQKENI. With 6 bases clipped from V and 4 bases from J, the junction kept 9 bases outside the gene matches. CDR3 sequence: CASSPRRTGAETQYF. DNA of the CDR3: TGTGCCAGCTCGCCCCGTCGGACAGGGGCAGAGACCCAGTACTTC. Using reference TRBV18 and TRBJ2-5 for the parts outside the CDR3, the full variable domain is NAGVMQNPRHLVRRRGQEARLRCSPMKGHSHVYWYRQLPEEGLKFMVYLQKENIIDESGMPKERFSAEFPKEGPSILRIQQVVRGDSAAYFCASSPRRTGAETQYFGPGTRLLVL.

This clone appeared a few times. The chain joins TRBV4-2 to TRBJ2-2; 11 bases agree with TRBD2. The germline CDR1 and CDR2 sequences are LGHNA and YNFKEQ. The CDR3 has 18 amino acids. The V segment lost 0 bases and the J segment 4 bases; nucleotides outside the gene matches: 7. The CDR3 spells CASSQDGGGLAATGELFF. In DNA form, the CDR3 reads TGTGCCAGCAGCCAAGATGGTGGGGGACTAGCGGCCACCGGGGAGCTGTTTTTT.

J is TRBJ1-5 and V is TRBV5-1; no clear D gene. V lost 0 bases and J 4 bases, leaving 5 bases between the germline ends. The CDR3 is made up of 13 amino acids. Germline CDR1 is SGHRS and CDR2 is YFSETQ. CDR3: CASSLDANQPQHF. The CDR3 DNA is TGCGCCAGCAGCTTGGACGCGAATCAGCCCCAGCATTTT. The whole variable domain, remainder taken from reference TRBV5-1 and TRBJ1-5, is KAGVTQTPRYLIKTRGQQVTLSCSPISGHRSVSWYQQTPGQGLQFLFEYFSETQRNKGNFPGRFSGRQFSNSRSEMNVSTLELGDSALYLCASSLDANQPQHFGDGTRLSIL.

The chain is built from TRBV28 and TRBJ2-5; D possibly corresponds to TRBD2 (5 bases). The CDR3 has 14 residues. The V gene's germline CDR1 is MDHEN and CDR2 SYDVKM. V was shortened by 8 bases and J by 1 base, with 14 bases between the two germline ends. CDR3 sequence reads: CASSESSAQETQYF. The CDR3 DNA sequence: TGTGCCAGCTCAGAGAGTAGCGCCCAAGAGACCCAGTACTTC.